Sequencing of this T cell receptor (beta chain) was carried out in a study of neurological immune-mediated disorders (dated by TCRdb to between 2018 and 2021). Regarding the research as a whole: Peripheral blood TCR-beta repertoires from HTLV-I-associated myelopathy (HAM/TSP) patients, multiple sclerosis patients and healthy controls were compared by UMI-based sequencing. The cohort was made up of 65 to 75 subjects, consisting of 14 HAM/TSP patients, some 34 multiple sclerosis patients and 20 or so healthy controls. The approximately 110 TCR-beta libraries covered PBMC samples along with longitudinal samples, technical triplicates, and paired sorted CD4+ and CD8+ T-cell subsets. Beyond this particular receptor, the publication reports: TCR clonal expansion was highest in HAM/TSP patients and lowest in MS patients, with MS patients falling below even healthy controls. Expanded clones from different subjects shared no identical CDR3 amino acid sequences, which suggests that TCR-beta repertoires were private in all groups.

This clonotype was counted ten times or more. Which antigen it targets is not known. One base away there is no much larger clone; base qualities are not given. cDNA synthesis used template-switch 5'RACE with a primer carrying a 10-nucleotide random unique molecular identifier tagging each TCR transcript. Every sequencing run covered 15-18 subjects and yielded more than 200 million TCR-beta sequences. The RNeasy kit was used for extraction of total RNA. TCR-beta VDJ regions were amplified with primers for the TCR constant region and the 5'RACE anchor, using the KAPA Real-time Library Amplification kit. A first PCR added sample indexes and Illumina adaptors, and a second PCR then raised library yield. After purification with Ampure beads, the TCR product of roughly 650 bp was size-selected on a 2% E-gel SizeSelection system. Before pooling, libraries had their quality checked on a Bioanalyzer, their concentration measured with Qubit, and their quantity determined with the Kapa Library Quantification kit. An Illumina HiSeq 2500 sequenced the libraries paired-end 2 x 150 bp. To increase sequence diversity, 25-30% phiX was spiked into each library pool. Regarding the original processing steps: Quality-filtered reads were processed with the UMI-based MiGEC pipeline, and over 90% of raw TCR sequences were removed by the MiGEC pipeline during error correction. IMGT germline references were used for alignment of VDJ genes, and clonotypes were defined by a unique CDR3 amino acid sequence together with V-J genes. Clonal expansion, Shannon diversity, and CDR3 relatedness (CalcPairwiseDistances, ClusterSamples) were evaluated with VDJtools, and phylogenetic trees were built with CLCbio workbench. Using coefficient-of-variation modelling across technical triplicates, the study counted a clone as expanded if it had at least 8 unique UMIs. Using fastp trimming at Q25 and MiXCR clonotype assembly, TCRdb reanalyzed the public sequencing data and kept in-frame beta chains. Here each entry gathers all rows of one CDR3 protein and keeps the most common genes and DNA. The V and J calls here are based on TCRdb, not the publication. The sample table shows around 38,000 distinct CDR3 sequences, and approximately 15% are seen once. The top ten clonotypes cover roughly 3.4% of the sample.

Reading from cysteine to phenylalanine, the CDR3 counts 16 amino acids. Solely the CDR3 DNA is kept, with 48 bases framed from the first base. At the junction V is shortened by 0 bases and J by 0 bases, with 11 bases in between. The CDR1 and CDR2 encoded by the germline V gene are SGHRS and YFSETQ. TCR libraries for sorted subsets were made from over 750,000 sorted CD4+ or CD8+ T cells. Peripheral blood was subjected to Ficoll-Hypaque density gradient centrifugation to isolate PBMCs, which were then cryopreserved in liquid nitrogen. The study also sequenced paired sorted CD4+ and CD8+ subsets from healthy controls, HAM/TSP patients and MS patients.

The rearrangement combines TRBV5-1 with TRBJ2-3; the D call could be TRBD1 or TRBD2, with each sharing 6 bases. This receptor was taken from a woman aged 60 to 75 with HTLV-1-associated myelopathy (HAM/TSP). The sequencing sample was made of CD4+ T cells from blood. The DNA sequence is TGCGCCAGCAGCTTGGACGGGGGCTTTAGCACAGATACGCAGTATTTT. Its protein is CASSLDGGFSTDTQYF.